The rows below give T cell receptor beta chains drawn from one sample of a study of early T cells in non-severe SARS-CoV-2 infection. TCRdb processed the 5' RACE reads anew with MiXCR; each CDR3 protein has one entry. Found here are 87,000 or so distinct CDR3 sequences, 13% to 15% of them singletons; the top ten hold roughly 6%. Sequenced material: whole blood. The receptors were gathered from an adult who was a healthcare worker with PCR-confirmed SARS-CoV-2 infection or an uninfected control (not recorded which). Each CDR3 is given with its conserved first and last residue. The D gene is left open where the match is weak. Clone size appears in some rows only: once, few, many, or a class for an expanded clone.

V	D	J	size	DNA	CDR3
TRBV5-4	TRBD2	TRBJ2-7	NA	TGTGCCAGCAGCTTTACTAGCGGGGGAACAATATCCTACGAGCAGTACTTC	CASSFTSGGTISYEQYF
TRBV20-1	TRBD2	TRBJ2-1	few	TGCAGTGCTACGGGTAGCGGGGGGCCCTACAATGAGCAGTTCTTC	CSATGSGGPYNEQFF
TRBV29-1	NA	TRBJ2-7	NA	TGCAGCGTGGAGGCAGGGCCCGAGCAGTACTTC	CSVEAGPEQYF
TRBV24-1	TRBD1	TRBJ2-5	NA	TGTGCCACCAGTGATTCCGGGACAGGGCAAGAGACCCAGTACTTC	CATSDSGTGQETQYF
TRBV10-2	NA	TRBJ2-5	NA	TGCGCCAGCGAGCAGGAAGAGACCCAGTACTTC	CASEQEETQYF
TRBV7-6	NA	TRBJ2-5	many	TGTGCCAGCAGCTTAATAAGGCTGGGGGAGACCCAGTACTTC	CASSLIRLGETQYF
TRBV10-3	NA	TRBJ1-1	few	TGTGCCATCAGTGAGTTTGTGTTTTCTCAGGGTAACACTGAAGCTTTCTTT	CAISEFVFSQGNTEAFF
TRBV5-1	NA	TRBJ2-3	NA	TGCGCCAGTTTTACAGGGAATACGCAGTATTTT	CASFTGNTQYF
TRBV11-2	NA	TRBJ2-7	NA	TGTGTCAGCAGCTTAAGTTTTGACACCTACGAGCAGTACTTC	CVSSLSFDTYEQYF
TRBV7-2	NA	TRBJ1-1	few	TGTGCCAGCAGCGGGCAGGGGCGAGGTCCTGAAGCTTTCTTT	CASSGQGRGPEAFF
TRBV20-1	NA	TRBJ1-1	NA	TGCAGTGTGCCCCAGAACACTGAAGCTTTCTTT	CSVPQNTEAFF
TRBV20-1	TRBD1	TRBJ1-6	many	TGCAGTGCTAGAGACACTAGCAAGACAGGGAACGGGTCACCCCTCCACTTT	CSARDTSKTGNGSPLHF
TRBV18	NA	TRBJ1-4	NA	TGTGCCAGCTCACCAGGAAGGGAAGCCGAAGAAAAACTGTTTTTT	CASSPGREAEEKLFF
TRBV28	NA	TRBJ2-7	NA	TGTGCCACCAGGGAGATAAGCTCCTACGAGCAGTACTTC	CATREISSYEQYF
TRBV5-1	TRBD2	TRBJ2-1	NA	TGCGCCAGCAGCCGTAGCGGGGTATACAATGAGCAGTTCTTC	CASSRSGVYNEQFF
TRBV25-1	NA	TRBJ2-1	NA	TGTGCCAGCAGTCGGGGGACCGGACTGAATGAGCAGTTCTTC	CASSRGTGLNEQFF
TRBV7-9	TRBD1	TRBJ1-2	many	TGTGCCAGCAGCATGGGACAGACTAACTATGGCTACACCTTC	CASSMGQTNYGYTF
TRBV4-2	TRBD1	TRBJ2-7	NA	TGTGCCAGCAGCCTTCCACCCGGGACAGTCACCTACGAGCAGTACTTC	CASSLPPGTVTYEQYF
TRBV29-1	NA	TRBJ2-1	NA	TGCAGCGTTGAGGCAGGGTACAATGAGCAGTTCTTC	CSVEAGYNEQFF
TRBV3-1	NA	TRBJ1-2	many	TGTGCCAGCAGCCAAGTTAACAGGGACTATGGCTACACCTTC	CASSQVNRDYGYTF
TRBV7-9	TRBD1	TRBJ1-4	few	TGTGCCAGCGACAGGGGATCTGAAAAACTGTTTTTT	CASDRGSEKLFF
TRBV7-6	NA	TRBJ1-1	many	TGTGCCAGCAGCCCCGGACAGAACACTGAAGCTTTCTTT	CASSPGQNTEAFF
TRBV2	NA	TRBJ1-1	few	TGTGCCAGCAGTGGGACGGAGCGGATGAACACTGAAGCTTTCTTT	CASSGTERMNTEAFF
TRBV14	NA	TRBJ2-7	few	TGTGCCAGCAGCGTGGGCGAGCAGTACTTC	CASSVGEQYF
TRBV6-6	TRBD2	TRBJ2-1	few	TGTGCCAGCAGCCCGCTAGCGGGGAGGTTTGGTGAGCAGTTCTTC	CASSPLAGRFGEQFF
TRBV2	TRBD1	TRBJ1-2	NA	TGTGCCACCATCGTGGCCGGGACAGGGGAATCGGATGGCTACACCTTC	CATIVAGTGESDGYTF
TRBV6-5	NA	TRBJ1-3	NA	TGTGCCAGCAGTTACTCGACCGCCGGTGGAAACACCATATATTTT	CASSYSTAGGNTIYF
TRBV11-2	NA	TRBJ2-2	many	TGTGCCAGCAGCTCGTCTCGCGATGGTCTACAGACTCGCACCGGGGAGCTGTTTTTT	CASSSSRDGLQTRTGELFF